Listed below are T cell receptor beta chains from one sample, sequenced in a study of T cell repertoires in cytomegalovirus infection. TCRdb called the reads again in MiXCR, with one record for every CDR3 protein. The repertoire holds around 130,000 distinct CDR3 sequences, with more than 7% as singletons. Sequenced: PBMCs. The origin of the receptors is a human donor in good health (CMV status not recorded). Some clones in this sample may be carry-over from other donors' samples. CDR3s include the opening cysteine and the closing phenylalanine or tryptophan. The order of the fields is CDR3 length, V gene, J gene, clone size, D gene, CDR3 protein, CDR3 DNA. D genes are given only for firm matches. Expanded clones are given a class, and other clones once, few, many or no size at all.

>13|TRBV2|TRBJ2-3|.|.
CASPGRSTDTQYF
TGTGCCAGCCCCGGTCGCAGCACAGATACGCAGTATTTT
>15|TRBV12-3/TRBV12-4|TRBJ1-6|many|TRBD1
CASSSSGQGGSPLHF
TGTGCCAGCAGTTCAAGCGGACAGGGAGGATCACCCCTCCACTTT
>14|TRBV12-3/TRBV12-4|TRBJ1-6|many|TRBD1
CASSQTGVGSPLHF
TGTGCCAGCAGTCAAACAGGGGTAGGATCACCCCTCCACTTT
>15|TRBV7-2|TRBJ1-6|.|.
CASSLFLTANSPLHF
TGTGCCAGCAGCTTATTCTTGACCGCTAATTCACCCCTCCACTTT
>13|TRBV2|TRBJ1-2|few|TRBD1
CASGTGQGYGYTF
TGTGCCAGCGGGACAGGACAGGGCTATGGCTACACCTTC
>14|TRBV20-1|TRBJ2-5|many|.
CSARGGAGGETQYF
TGCAGTGCTAGAGGAGGGGCCGGCGGGGAGACCCAGTACTTC
>17|TRBV20-1|TRBJ1-2|few|.
CSAKSDPLEQGGYGYTF
TGCAGTGCTAAGTCAGACCCCTTAGAACAGGGAGGCTATGGCTACACCTTC
>15|TRBV28|TRBJ2-1|many|.
CASSPGGRGYNEQFF
TGTGCCAGCAGTCCCGGGGGCCGGGGATACAATGAGCAGTTCTTC
>16|TRBV7-2|TRBJ1-3|many|.
CASSFGRGLSGNTIYF
TGTGCCAGCAGCTTCGGCAGGGGCCTCTCTGGAAACACCATATATTTT
>13|TRBV20-1|TRBJ1-2|.|.
CSAREDRSRGYTF
TGCAGTGCTAGAGAAGACAGGTCTCGGGGCTACACCTTC
>11|TRBV29-1|TRBJ2-7|.|.
CSVEPPPEQYF
TGCAGCGTTGAACCCCCGCCCGAGCAGTACTTC
>16|TRBV15|TRBJ2-3|.|TRBD1
CATSRELRGLGDTQYF
TGTGCCACCAGCAGAGAGTTAAGGGGGCTTGGAGATACGCAGTATTTT
>17|TRBV7-8|TRBJ2-2|many|TRBD1
CASSSGTGGGNTGELFF
TGTGCCAGCAGCTCCGGGACAGGGGGAGGGAACACCGGGGAGCTGTTTTTT
>15|TRBV12-3/TRBV12-4|TRBJ1-5|many|TRBD1
CASSRGQGLGQPQHF
TGTGCCAGCAGTCGAGGACAGGGTTTGGGTCAGCCCCAGCATTTT
>12|TRBV7-2|TRBJ2-1|many|.
CASSFRALEQFF
TGTGCCAGCAGCTTCCGCGCCCTTGAGCAGTTCTTC
>15|TRBV12-3/TRBV12-4|TRBJ2-3|many|TRBD2
CASSDSGGPTDTQYF
TGTGCCAGCAGCGATAGCGGGGGGCCCACAGATACGCAGTATTTT
>16|TRBV5-6|TRBJ2-1|many|.
CASSLTVTSSYNEQFF
TGTGCCAGCAGCCTGACAGTGACTAGCTCCTACAATGAGCAGTTCTTC
>13|TRBV20-1|TRBJ2-7|many|.
CSARQRFFYEQYF
TGCAGTGCTAGACAGCGGTTCTTCTACGAGCAGTACTTC
>12|TRBV7-2|TRBJ1-2|many|.
CASSPQGHGYTF
TGTGCCAGCAGCCCTCAGGGGCACGGCTACACCTTC
>17|TRBV29-1|TRBJ2-6|few|.
CSVDSGQLDSGANVLTF
TGCAGCGTTGATAGCGGACAGCTAGACTCTGGGGCCAACGTCCTGACTTTC
>15|TRBV5-4|TRBJ2-6|many|.
CASSLVAGWANVLTF
TGTGCCAGCAGCTTGGTGGCAGGATGGGCCAACGTCCTGACTTTC
>16|TRBV20-1|TRBJ1-2|few|TRBD1
CSARELGQGLNYGYTF
TGCAGTGCTAGAGAGTTGGGACAGGGGCTTAACTATGGCTACACCTTC
>14|TRBV28|TRBJ2-6|few|TRBD1
CASSWTGGANVLTF
TGTGCCAGCAGTTGGACAGGGGGGGCCAACGTCCTGACTTTC
>12|TRBV6-2/TRBV6-3|TRBJ2-1|many|.
CASSYFSVEQFF
TGTGCCAGCAGTTACTTTAGTGTGGAGCAGTTCTTC
>13|TRBV19|TRBJ2-3|.|TRBD2
CASGTGGGDTQYF
TGTGCCAGTGGTACGGGGGGGGGAGATACGCAGTATTTT
>15|TRBV2|TRBJ2-2|many|TRBD2
CASRAGTSWTGELFF
TGTGCCAGCAGGGCCGGGACTAGTTGGACCGGGGAGCTGTTTTTT
>14|TRBV18|TRBJ2-7|few|.
CASSPPWDSYEQYF
TGTGCCAGCTCACCACCGTGGGACTCCTACGAGCAGTACTTC
>14|TRBV5-4|TRBJ2-7|many|.
CASSSRDQRYEQYF
TGTGCCAGCAGCAGCCGGGACCAGAGGTACGAGCAGTACTTC
>15|TRBV14|TRBJ2-3|.|.
CASSQALYQGDAQYF
TGTGCCAGCAGCCAGGCGTTATACCAGGGTGACGCGCAGTATTTT
>18|TRBV5-5|TRBJ2-1|many|TRBD1
CASSLRTGEPLGRNEQFF
TGTGCCAGCAGCTTGAGGACAGGGGAACCCTTAGGGAGAAATGAGCAGTTCTTC
>14|TRBV10-3|TRBJ2-7|many|TRBD1
CAISLRDRTYEQYF
TGTGCCATCAGCCTCCGGGACAGGACCTACGAGCAGTACTTC
>16|TRBV5-1|TRBJ1-1|many|.
CASSLATGGGNTEAFF
TGCGCCAGCAGCTTGGCGACAGGCGGGGGAAACACTGAAGCTTTCTTT
>12|TRBV7-9|TRBJ1-2|many|.
CASSLLPYGYTF
TGTGCCAGCAGCTTGCTACCCTATGGCTACACCTTC
>17|TRBV15|TRBJ1-2|few|TRBD1
CATSRDEGQSTNYGYTF
TGTGCCACCAGCAGAGATGAGGGACAGTCAACAAACTATGGCTACACCTTC
>12|TRBV6-2/TRBV6-3|TRBJ1-5|few|.
CASRSGRQPQHF
TGTGCCAGCAGGTCAGGTCGGCAGCCCCAGCATTTT
>16|TRBV7-9|TRBJ2-7|many|.
CASSLVSGDASYEQYF
TGTGCCAGCAGCCTAGTGTCAGGCGACGCCTCCTACGAGCAGTACTTC
>15|TRBV7-2|TRBJ2-2|many|.
CASIRDGTFTGELFF
TGTGCCAGCATCCGAGATGGGACATTCACCGGGGAGCTGTTTTTT
>13|TRBV7-9|TRBJ1-1|many|.
CASSRSYVTEAFF
TGTGCCAGCAGCCGCTCGTATGTAACTGAAGCTTTCTTT